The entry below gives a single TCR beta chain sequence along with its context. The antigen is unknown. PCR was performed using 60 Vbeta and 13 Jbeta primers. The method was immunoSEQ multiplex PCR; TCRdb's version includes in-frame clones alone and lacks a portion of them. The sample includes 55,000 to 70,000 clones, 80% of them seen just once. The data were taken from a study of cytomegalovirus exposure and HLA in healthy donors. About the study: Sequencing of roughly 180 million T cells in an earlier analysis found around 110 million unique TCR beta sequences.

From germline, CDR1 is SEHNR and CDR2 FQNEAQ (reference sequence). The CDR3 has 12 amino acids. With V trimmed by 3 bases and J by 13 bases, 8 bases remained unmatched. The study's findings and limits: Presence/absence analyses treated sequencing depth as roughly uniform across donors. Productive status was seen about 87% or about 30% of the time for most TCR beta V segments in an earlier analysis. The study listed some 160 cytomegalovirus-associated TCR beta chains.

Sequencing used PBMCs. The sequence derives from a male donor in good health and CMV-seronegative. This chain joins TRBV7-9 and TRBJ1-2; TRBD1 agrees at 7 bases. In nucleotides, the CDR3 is TGTGCCAGCAGCTTCGAGGGGGCAAGGGTCACCTTC. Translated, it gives CASSFEGARVTF.